The T cell receptor beta chain under discussion was sequenced for a study of T cell repertoires in cytomegalovirus infection (dated by TCRdb to about 2019). Some background on the complete study: Recently identified HLA-C-restricted CMV epitopes, whose presentation resists viral immunomodulation, were targeted by peptide stimulations together with well-studied HLA-B-restricted epitopes. Donor HLA type was relevant to the analysis, because carriage of CMV infection together with the matching HLA type was indicated by public TCR beta signatures.

The sample's treatment or condition label, in plain terms: in vitro stimulation with specific CMV peptide epitopes to enrich CMV-specific T cells. General conclusions and limits of the study: In both this cohort and an independent cohort of 352 donors, the cumulative frequency of public TCR beta family members distinguished carriers of CMV infection plus the relevant HLA type. The ex vivo response was dominated by HLA-C-restricted CMV-specific TCR beta clonotypes, which also provided the single most frequent clonotype in two of eight donors.

Note on this clonotype: This clone's antigen is unknown. At one boundary the junction diverges from the germline segment, which might be a read error.

CDR1 and CDR2 are drawn from the germline V gene: SGDLS, YYNGEE. Taken from cysteine to phenylalanine, the CDR3 has 16 residues. The DNA shown is the 48-base CDR3, in frame from base 1. TCRdb shows the sequencer as Illumina HiSeq 1500. The public reads were reprocessed in TCRdb via fastp at Q25 and MiXCR, keeping in-frame beta chains. Merged by CDR3 protein, the rows form single entries marked with the most common genes and DNA. For this sample the table gives about a million distinct CDR3 sequences, of which 30% to 40% were detected only once. The ten largest clones add up to 10% to 15% of the sample.

This clonotype originated in a human donor in good health (CMV status not recorded). Some clones in this sample may be carry-over from other donors' samples. The source was cultured CD8+ T cells from PBMCs, collected from culture after CMV antigen stimulation. The V and J segments used are TRBV9 and TRBJ2-7, with 12 junctional bases fitting TRBD2. The CDR3 amino acid sequence is: CASSVGELAGGYEQYF. The DNA sequence is as follows: TGTGCCAGCAGCGTAGGGGAACTAGCGGGGGGATACGAGCAGTACTTT.